Each of the 18 T cell receptor beta chains below was sequenced from the same sample in a study of a mutant IDH1 vaccine in newly diagnosed glioma. Clones were read by immunoSEQ multiplex PCR, and TCRdb kept only the in-frame ones, dropping some. The repertoire includes approximately 82,000 clones, 85% of them detected once, and approximately 2.3% sits in the top ten. These TCRs' antigens remain unknown. Documented time point: week 23, last vaccination. Each dose of the vaccine consisted of 300 ug of mutant IDH1 20-mer peptide, with topical imiquimod. The sequencing used PBMCs, collected from a glioma patient whose treatment included an IDH1 peptide vaccine. These receptors came from a young man with glioma. Some clones in this sample may be carry-over from other donors' samples.

The chain combines TRBV11-2 with TRBJ1-1; possibly TRBD1 for D (6 bases). The CDR3 covers 15 residues. V lost 4 bases, J lost 1 base, and 13 bases lay in between. Germline CDR1 is SGHAT and CDR2 is FQNNGV. CDR3 in DNA: TGTGCCAGCAGCTACCCTTGGGGGCGGAACACTGAAGCTTTCTTT. Translating gives CASSYPWGRNTEAFF.

This sequence joins TRBV5-4 and TRBJ1-3; D not resolved. Germline V gene data show CDR1 as SGHNT and CDR2 as YYREEE (reference sequence). Trimming left V 0 bases short and J 0 bases short, with 7 bases between. The CDR3 loop spans 15 amino acids. The CDR3 coding sequence is TGTGCCAGCAGCTTGGGCGGAACCTCTGGAAACACCATATATTTT. It translates to CASSLGGTSGNTIYF.

The rearrangement links TRBV9 to TRBJ1-5; TRBD1 is a possible D gene (5 bases). Germline V gives CDR1 SGDLS, CDR2 YYNGEE. The CDR3 loop spans 15 amino acids. Trimming removed 3 bases from V and 5 bases from J, with 15 bases in between. CDR3 sequence (DNA): TGTGCCAGCAGCGGCGGGACCGCCGGGGATCAGCCCCAGCATTTT. Translating gives CASSGGTAGDQPQHF.

This clone was observed a handful of times. J is TRBJ1-5 and V is TRBV11-2, with unresolved D. Per the germline V gene, CDR1 is SGHAT and CDR2 is FQNNGV. The CDR3 has 13 residues. Trimming cost V 2 bases and J 7 bases, with 9 bases left between them. CDR3 region: CASSLWTHQPQHF. The CDR3 DNA follows: TGTGCCAGCAGCTTATGGACTCACCAGCCCCAGCATTTT. The entire variable domain, with the rest obtained from reference TRBV11-2 and TRBJ1-5, is as follows: EAGVAQSPRYKIIEKRQSVAFWCNPISGHATLYWYQQILGQGPKLLIQFQNNGVVDDSQLPKDRFSAERLKGVDSTLKIQPAKLEDSAVYLCASSLWTHQPQHFGDGTRLSIL.

V is TRBV5-1 and J is TRBJ2-7, with a weak D call TRBD1 (6 bases). The CDR3 covers 13 residues. Germline V gene lookup returns CDR1 SGHRS and CDR2 YFSETQ. The V end lost 5 bases, the J end lost 3 bases, and 12 bases lay between the germline ends. CDR3 nucleotides: TGCGCCAGCAGAATGGGGGCAGGCTACGAGCAGTACTTC. Its translation is CASRMGAGYEQYF.

This clone was detected only a few times. The rearrangement links TRBV28 to TRBJ1-1; no reliable D call. From germline, CDR1 is MDHEN and CDR2 SYDVKM. Deletions cut 10 bases from V and 2 bases from J, with 8 bases between. CDR3 length: 11 amino acids. CDR3 residues: CATHINTEAFF. The CDR3 DNA follows: TGTGCCACCCACATAAACACTGAAGCTTTCTTT.

The genes are TRBV19 and TRBJ2-3, with 9 bases aligning to TRBD1. This CDR3 is 15 amino acids long. Losses at the gene ends were 3 bases for V and 5 bases for J; bases not matched to a gene: 6. Germline CDR1 LNHDA, CDR2 SQIVND (reference sequence). The CDR3 nucleotides read TGTGCCAGTAGTATTTTAACAGGGGGCAGAGATACGCAGTATTTT. Translating it yields CASSILTGGRDTQYF.

The chain links TRBV9 to TRBJ2-2; 10 nucleotides match TRBD2. Germline assignment: CDR1 SGDLS and CDR2 YYNGEE. The CDR3 is made up of 16 amino acids. J was trimmed by 2 bases and V by 3 bases; bases with no gene match: 4. The CDR3 DNA is TGTGCCAGCAGCGCGAGGACTAGCGGAAACACCGGGGAGCTGTTTTTT. Translation: CASSARTSGNTGELFF. The full variable domain, in which reference TRBV9 and TRBJ2-2 provide the parts outside the CDR3, is DSGVTQTPKHLITATGQRVTLRCSPRSGDLSVYWYQQSLDQGLQFLIQYYNGEERAKGNILERFSAQQFPDLHSELNLSSLELGDSALYFCASSARTSGNTGELFFGEGSRLTVL.

V usage is TRBV5-1 and J usage is TRBJ2-3; D gene uncertain. The germline CDR1 and CDR2 sequences are SGHRS and YFSETQ. The CDR3 covers 13 residues. With 5 bases removed from V and 7 bases from J, the gap between germline ends came to 14 bases. The CDR3 bases are TGCGCCAGCAGAAATTTAGGTGGGAATACGCAGTATTTT. It specifies CASRNLGGNTQYF.

The genes are TRBV5-1 and TRBJ1-3; D is possibly TRBD1 (5 bases). Deletions cut 0 bases from V and 0 bases from J, with 10 bases between. The CDR3 covers 16 residues. Germline lookup yields CDR1 SGHRS and CDR2 YFSETQ. The CDR3 spells CASSLGDGLSGNTIYF. As DNA, the CDR3 is TGCGCCAGCAGCTTGGGGGACGGGCTCTCTGGAAACACCATATATTTT.

This clone appeared a few times. The V gene is TRBV30, the J gene TRBJ1-1; D may be TRBD1 (5 bases). V dropped 3 bases and J dropped 1 base, with 9 bases sitting between them. CDR1 is GTSNPN and CDR2 is SVGIG in the germline V gene (reference sequence). CDR3 length: 13 amino acids. CDR3 in DNA: TGTGCCTGGAGCCGGGGGACGAACACTGAAGCTTTCTTT. Protein: CAWSRGTNTEAFF.

This rearrangement joins TRBV4-1 to TRBJ2-1; 14 bases agree with TRBD2. V gave up 2 bases and J gave up 9 bases; unmatched junction bases: 12. Per germline, CDR1 MGHRA and CDR2 YSYEKL. This CDR3 has 18 amino acids. CDR3 DNA: TGCGCCAGCAGCCAACTATTCGGGACTAGCGGGAGAGCGGGTGAGCAGTTCTTC. This encodes CASSQLFGTSGRAGEQFF.

This clone was observed once. The chain joins TRBV5-5 to TRBJ1-2, with a weak D call TRBD1 (5 bases). The CDR3 covers 14 residues. Germline CDR1 is SGHKS and CDR2 is YYEKEE (reference sequence). With 4 bases removed from V and 8 bases from J, the gap between germline ends came to 18 bases. CDR3 DNA: TGTGCCAGCAGCCACCTGGGGGGGACCGCGGGCTACACCTTC. Its translation is CASSHLGGTAGYTF.

This chain joins TRBV2 and TRBJ1-1; TRBD1 might be the D (6 bases). Germline values: CDR1 SNHLY, CDR2 FYNNEI. Deletions cut 4 bases from V and 6 bases from J, with 15 bases between. This CDR3 comprises 14 residues. The CDR3 reads CASSAQTGKPEAFF. DNA of the CDR3: TGTGCCAGCAGTGCACAGACAGGAAAACCTGAAGCTTTCTTT. The variable domain in full, completed from reference TRBV2 and TRBJ1-1, reads EPEVTQTPSHQVTQMGQEVILRCVPISNHLYFYWYRQILGQKVEFLVSFYNNEISEKSEIFDDQFSVERPDGSNFTLKIRSTKLEDSAMYFCASSAQTGKPEAFFGQGTRLTVV.

The chain uses TRBV7-2 and TRBJ2-3; D is unclear. The germline CDR1 and CDR2 sequences are SGHTA and FQGNSA. The V end lost 2 bases, the J end lost 7 bases, and 13 bases lay between the germline ends. The CDR3 is 14 residues long. CDR3 DNA: TGTGCCAGCAGCTTAATAGAACAACTAAATACGCAGTATTTT. Translating gives CASSLIEQLNTQYF.

The chain recombines TRBV9 with TRBJ2-3; TRBD2 aligns across 8 bases. V lost 0 bases, J lost 9 bases, and 9 bases stayed unmatched. The germline V gene has CDR1 SGDLS and CDR2 YYNGEE. This CDR3 region has 15 residues. In nucleotides, the CDR3 is TGTGCCAGCAGCGTAGCGGGAGGGCCTAAAAGGACGCAGTATTTT. Its translation is CASSVAGGPKRTQYF.

This clone was seen only once. This chain joins TRBV7-9 and TRBJ1-2; 9 positions match TRBD1. V trimming: 5 bases; J trimming: 4 bases; junction bases outside the gene matches: 5. CDR1 and CDR2 from the germline V gene are SEHNR and FQNEAQ (reference sequence). This CDR3 is 14 amino acids long. CDR3 sequence reads: CASSPTGGGYGYTF. CDR3 sequence (DNA): TGTGCCAGCAGCCCAACAGGGGGCGGCTATGGCTACACCTTC.

This chain links TRBV5-4 with TRBJ2-1; D gene ambiguous. Germline CDR1 reads SGHNT; CDR2 reads YYREEE (reference sequence). V gave up 0 bases and J gave up 7 bases, with 2 bases separating them. This CDR3 has 11 residues. CDR3 sequence reads: CASSLGNEQFF. CDR3 coding DNA: TGTGCCAGCAGCTTGGGAAATGAGCAGTTCTTC. The whole variable domain, filled in from reference TRBV5-4 and TRBJ2-1, reads ETGVTQSPTHLIKTRGQQVTLRCSSQSGHNTVSWYQQALGQGPQFIFQYYREEENGRGNFPPRFSGLQFPNYSSELNVNALELDDSALYLCASSLGNEQFFGPGTRLTVL.